The rows below give T cell receptor beta chains drawn from one sample of a study of T cell changes during pregnancy in multiple sclerosis. TCRdb's table, derived via immunoSEQ multiplex PCR, lists solely in-frame clones and lacks some. The sample contains under 130,000 clones, almost 95% of which appear only once. The sequences come from peripheral blood, collected after pregnancy. All receptors derive from a female donor with multiple sclerosis, enrolled in a pregnancy study. Both conserved end residues are part of each CDR3. The D gene is left open where the match is weak. Clone size, where shown, is once, few, many, or a class for clones that have expanded.

D	size	V	J	CDR3	DNA
-	once	TRBV19	TRBJ2-7	CASGPGAHSYEQYF	TGTGCCAGCGGCCCTGGGGCCCACTCCTACGAGCAGTACTTC
-	-	TRBV15	TRBJ1-1	CATSPQFRVNTEAFF	TGTGCCACCAGCCCACAATTCAGGGTGAACACTGAAGCTTTCTTT
-	-	TRBV27	TRBJ1-4	CASSLYQNEKLFF	TGTGCCAGCAGTTTATACCAGAATGAAAAACTGTTTTTT
TRBD2	-	TRBV10-2	TRBJ2-2	CASSSRLAGGGTGELFF	TGCGCCAGCAGCTCCAGACTAGCGGGAGGGGGCACCGGGGAGCTGTTTTTT
-	-	TRBV6-1	TRBJ2-3	CASSLPLVAGDTQYF	TGTGCCAGCAGCCTGCCCCTGGTAGCTGGGGATACGCAGTATTTT
-	-	TRBV19	TRBJ1-1	CASSIWARGKNTEAFF	TGTGCCAGTAGTATCTGGGCCCGCGGGAAGAACACTGAAGCTTTCTTT
TRBD2	-	TRBV7-7	TRBJ2-1	CASSSGTSGRNEQFF	TGTGCCAGCAGCTCCGGGACTAGCGGGAGGAATGAGCAGTTCTTC
-	-	TRBV4-1	TRBJ1-6	CATSAKGPRGSPLHF	TGCGCCACTTCTGCTAAGGGGCCACGTGGGTCACCCCTCCACTTT
-	-	TRBV2	TRBJ1-1	CASTRLMNTEAFF	TGTGCCAGCACTAGGCTTATGAACACTGAAGCTTTCTTT
TRBD2	once	TRBV19	TRBJ2-7	CASSIAPGTRAYEQYF	TGTGCCAGTAGTATCGCTCCCGGGACTAGGGCCTACGAGCAGTACTTC
TRBD2	-	TRBV28	TRBJ2-1	CASSLTSLSYNEQFF	TGTGCCAGCAGTTTGACTAGCTTGTCATACAATGAGCAGTTCTTC
-	-	TRBV6-6	TRBJ2-6	CASRYQGSGANVLTF	TGTGCCAGCAGGTATCAGGGTTCTGGGGCCAACGTCCTGACTTTC
-	-	TRBV15	TRBJ2-6	CATSRGRPGANVLTF	TGTGCCACCAGCAGAGGCAGGCCTGGGGCCAACGTCCTGACTTTC
-	-	TRBV4-3	TRBJ1-1	CASSQERGRSTEAFF	TGCGCCAGCAGCCAAGAACGGGGGAGGAGCACTGAAGCTTTCTTT
-	-	TRBV19	TRBJ1-1	CASSIVGVSTEAFF	TGTGCCAGTAGTATAGTAGGGGTTAGCACTGAAGCTTTCTTT
TRBD2	-	TRBV13	TRBJ2-1	CASSLEPSGLYNEQFF	TGTGCCAGCAGCTTAGAGCCTAGCGGACTATACAATGAGCAGTTCTTC
-	-	TRBV11-3	TRBJ2-5	CASSLTVGQQETQYF	TGTGCCAGCAGCTTAACTGTTGGACAGCAAGAGACCCAGTACTTC
TRBD1	-	TRBV7-2	TRBJ2-7	CASSESTGAYEQYF	TGTGCCAGCAGCGAATCGACAGGGGCCTACGAGCAGTACTTC
-	few	TRBV20-1	TRBJ1-1	CSARDEDEAFF	TGCAGTGCTAGAGATGAGGATGAAGCTTTCTTT
-	-	TRBV27	TRBJ2-1	CASSLVSYNEQFF	TGTGCCAGCAGTCTAGTATCCTACAATGAGCAGTTCTTC
TRBD1	-	TRBV6-1	TRBJ2-7	CASRTGSRTYEQYF	TGTGCCAGCAGGACAGGGTCCCGGACCTACGAGCAGTACTTC
TRBD1	-	TRBV6-6	TRBJ1-6	CASNPGQGKHSPLHF	TGTGCCAGCAATCCGGGACAGGGGAAGCATTCACCCCTCCACTTT
-	-	TRBV19	TRBJ2-7	CASSIDTRSSYEQYF	TGTGCCAGTAGTATAGATACACGGAGCTCCTACGAGCAGTACTTC
-	-	TRBV19	TRBJ2-7	CATRVGLYEQYF	TGTGCCACCCGGGTGGGGCTCTACGAGCAGTACTTC
-	-	TRBV1	TRBJ1-5	CTSSQEGDRGLDQPQHF	TGCACCAGCAGCCAAGAGGGTGACAGGGGGCTGGATCAGCCCCAGCATTTT
TRBD1	-	TRBV10-3	TRBJ2-3	CAISDPAEGRGTDTQYF	TGTGCCATCAGTGACCCGGCCGAGGGCAGGGGGACAGATACGCAGTATTTT
TRBD2	-	TRBV5-4	TRBJ2-7	CASSNGLAGTISYEQYF	TGTGCCAGCAGCAATGGACTAGCGGGAACGATTTCCTACGAGCAGTACTTC
TRBD1	-	TRBV6-1	TRBJ2-3	CASGGTGGADTQYF	TGTGCCAGCGGGGGGACAGGGGGCGCAGATACGCAGTATTTT
TRBD1	-	TRBV7-9	TRBJ2-7	CASSSGQGAYEQYF	TGTGCCAGCAGCTCCGGACAGGGGGCCTACGAGCAGTACTTC
TRBD1	-	TRBV28	TRBJ2-5	CASSLGTGGVETQYF	TGTGCCAGCAGTTTAGGGACAGGGGGCGTGGAGACCCAGTACTTC
-	-	TRBV7-3	TRBJ1-1	CASSPPGGTEAFF	TGTGCCAGCAGCCCTCCCGGGGGCACTGAAGCTTTCTTT
-	-	TRBV7-8	TRBJ2-1	CASSLELSTGYNEQFF	TGTGCCAGCAGCTTAGAACTGAGTACGGGGTACAATGAGCAGTTCTTC
-	-	TRBV6-4	TRBJ1-6	CASSDNAGGDSPLHF	TGTGCCAGCAGTGACAATGCGGGGGGGGATTCACCCCTCCACTTT
TRBD1	-	TRBV2	TRBJ2-7	CASSERNRGQSGRQRGEQYF	TGTGCCAGCAGTGAAAGGAACAGGGGGCAATCGGGACGGCAGAGGGGCGAGCAGTACTTC
-	-	TRBV2	TRBJ2-7	CASSEGGTNAYEQYF	TGTGCCAGCAGTGAGGGGGGGACAAACGCCTACGAGCAGTACTTC
TRBD1	-	TRBV29-1	TRBJ1-2	CSVASSGTDYGYTF	TGCAGCGTTGCTTCTTCCGGGACAGACTATGGCTACACCTTC